This TCR beta chain was obtained from a study of low-dose radiotherapy and immunotherapy resistance in tumors. At the level of the study: Each patient was administered nivolumab intravenously at 240 mg, which was a flat dose, every two weeks, along with intravenous ipilimumab at 1 mg/kg every six weeks.

First-strand cDNA relied on TRAV- and TRBV-specific primers spanning alpha and beta chains. With a V-primer adapter and a constant-region primer, TCRs were amplified for approximately 20 PCR cycles. Following isolation, mRNA was amplified via in vitro transcription. TCRdb ran MiXCR on the reads and lists one entry per CDR3 protein. Of 100,000 or so distinct CDR3 sequences in the sample, under 25% were seen once. Sample time point: after trial treatment. Treatment described: LDRT plus nivolumab, ipilimumab, low-dose cyclophosphamide and aspirin (RACIN trial). The origin of this receptor is a male donor with prostate cancer. The material was PBMCs, obtained after low-dose radiotherapy plus immunotherapy.

The CDR3 DNA reads as TGTGCCAGCAGTTTGGCCGGGACAGGGGAAGCTTTCTTT. This encodes CASSLAGTGEAFF. This chain connects TRBV6-2 or TRBV6-3 to TRBJ1-1; 9 nucleotides line up with TRBD1. The CDR3 runs to 13 residues. Trimming removed 4 bases from V and 8 bases from J; junction bases left unmatched: 5. Per the germline V gene, CDR1 is MNHEY and CDR2 is SVGEGT.